This TCR beta chain was recovered during a study of OX40 agonist ivuxolimab in advanced cancers. V was clipped by 3 bases and J by 2 bases, with 19 bases between them. The CDR3 is made up of 17 amino acids. CDR1 is MDHEN and CDR2 is SYDVKM in the germline V gene. A word on this clone: Its target is not known.

Study-wide results and caveats: CD8+ T cells showed, on average, more clonal expansion than CD4+ cells.

The table came from immunoSEQ multiplex PCR; TCRdb's copy has only in-frame clones and leaves some out. The data show 40,000 to 60,000 clones, with 81% seen just once and about 5.8% held by the top ten. The chain links TRBV28 to TRBJ1-1; D remains ambiguous. The receptor was isolated from an adult with an advanced solid tumor such as melanoma, head and neck, liver or kidney cancer. Sequences were derived from CD4+ or CD8+ T cells sorted from blood, sampled in a trial of the OX40 agonist ivuxolimab. The CDR3 loop reads CASSFRALEVSNTEAFF. DNA of the CDR3: TGTGCCAGCAGTTTCCGGGCTTTGGAAGTTTCAAACACTGAAGCTTTCTTT.